A selection of T cell receptor beta chains follows, all from one sample in a study of blood T cell repertoires in COVID-19. Profiled with immunoSEQ multiplex PCR; TCRdb holds only in-frame clones, not every one. The table has about 140,000 clones, 65% to 90% seen once. The sequenced sample was peripheral blood. These TCRs come from a man aged 60 to 69 with active or convalescent COVID-19. Each CDR3 is given without its conserved first and last residue. The order of the fields is V gene, clone size, J gene, CDR3 protein. Only some rows state a clone size, as once, few, many or a class for expanded clones.

TRBV7-8	-	TRBJ2-2	ASSLGAREPNTGELF
TRBV4-3	-	TRBJ1-2	ASSQDVKGRYGYT
TRBV4-1	-	TRBJ2-2	ASSALGREVTGELF
TRBV2	-	TRBJ2-1	ASTRAGGRNEQF
TRBV10-3	-	TRBJ1-3	AISGPGSGNTIY
TRBV6-5	few	TRBJ1-4	ASSTGQGYEKLF
TRBV4-3	-	TRBJ1-1	ASSQDARGGTEAF
TRBV5-1	-	TRBJ1-2	ASSLVTGEDGYT
TRBV4-1	-	TRBJ2-7	ASSQDQPGQVT
TRBV19	-	TRBJ1-2	ASSRILRGEANYGYT
TRBV30	-	TRBJ1-5	AWSVTGPEQPQH
TRBV7-7	-	TRBJ2-5	ASSPLAGGVGETQY
TRBV5-1	-	TRBJ2-7	ASSLSSGDPSYEQY
TRBV7-2	-	TRBJ2-3	ASNGRGLFTDTQY
TRBV4-3	-	TRBJ2-3	ASRGDRSTDTQY
TRBV19	-	TRBJ2-7	ASSEPGQGSSEQY
TRBV18	-	TRBJ2-5	ASSPQLANQETQY
TRBV3-1/TRBV3-2	-	TRBJ2-1	ASSRQDREDEQF
TRBV7-2	-	TRBJ1-1	ASSIAGVAEAF
TRBV19	-	TRBJ1-5	ASSIVGGYSNQPQH
TRBV5-1	-	TRBJ2-6	ASSLARGAAGANVLT
TRBV19	-	TRBJ1-2	ASRKGQWGDYGYT
TRBV4-3	-	TRBJ1-1	ASSQDSSYGTEAF
TRBV6-6	-	TRBJ2-1	ASSYLAGGPSNEQF
TRBV9	-	TRBJ2-7	ASSTSRTGTGPYEQY
TRBV3-1/TRBV3-2	-	TRBJ2-7	ASSPGLAGGYEQY
TRBV6-5	-	TRBJ2-2	ASSYWGTGPGELF
TRBV19	-	TRBJ2-3	ASSMQAGESTDTQY
TRBV18	-	TRBJ2-5	ASSQGTGWSETQY
TRBV20-1	once	TRBJ2-1	SASGTGNPNEQF
TRBV6-5	-	TRBJ1-5	ASSSLGQGQPQH
TRBV7-2	-	TRBJ1-3	ASSLADRGNTIY
TRBV18	-	TRBJ2-5	ASSLGQQETQY
TRBV14	few	TRBJ1-2	ASSQHRTGGYGYT
TRBV14	-	TRBJ2-5	ASSQGETGLQETQY
TRBV11-3	-	TRBJ2-3	ASSLETGGASADTQY
TRBV29-1	-	TRBJ2-3	SVPAEALFTDTQY
TRBV4-3	-	TRBJ1-4	ASSQQTGPNEKLF